These T cell receptor beta chains were read from a single sample in a study of T-cell reconstitution after alpha-beta-depleted transplantation in children. TCRdb fed the PCR reads into MiXCR, producing one record per CDR3 protein. The sample has hundreds of thousands of distinct CDR3 sequences, around 16% seen once; the top ten hold less than 4%. The sequencing here drew on PBMCs from the stem cell graft donor, taken from the stem cell graft. The receptors were gathered from a human donor who donated a stem cell graft to a child with acute lymphoblastic leukemia. CDR3s include the opening cysteine and the closing phenylalanine or tryptophan. A D gene is named only where the DNA matches it firmly. The listing skips clone size in some rows; elsewhere it reads once, few, many or a size class.

>11|NA|TRBJ2-7|few|TRBV29-1
TGCAGCGTTATCACAGGCTACGAGCAGTACTTC
CSVITGYEQYF
>15|NA|TRBJ2-1|few|TRBV2
TGTGCCAGCAGTGGAGGGCGGAGCTCCTACAATGAGCAGTTCTTC
CASSGGRSSYNEQFF
>21|TRBD2|TRBJ2-1|few|TRBV4-1
TGCGCCAGCAGCCCAACTGGGCTAGCGGGAGCCTCCTCGAGCTCCTACAATGAGCAGTTCTTC
CASSPTGLAGASSSSYNEQFF
>14|TRBD2|TRBJ2-7|NA|TRBV2
TGTGCCATCGAGACTAGCGGGAGTCCCCACGAGCAGTACTTC
CAIETSGSPHEQYF
>11|NA|TRBJ2-1|many|TRBV5-1
TGTGCCAGCAGTGCCTACAATGAGCAGTTCTTC
CASSAYNEQFF
>14|TRBD1|TRBJ2-5|NA|TRBV12-3/TRBV12-4
TGTGCCAGCAGACCCGGGACAGGGGTGAAGACCCAGTACTTC
CASRPGTGVKTQYF
>15|NA|TRBJ1-4|few|TRBV29-1
TGCAGCGTTGGACAGCGGTCTACAACTAATGAAAAACTGTTTTTT
CSVGQRSTTNEKLFF
>15|NA|TRBJ2-3|few|TRBV27
TGTGCCAGCAGTTTATTTACGGGGACGGTAGATACGCAGTATTTT
CASSLFTGTVDTQYF
>15|NA|TRBJ2-7|NA|TRBV28
TGTGCCAGCAGTTTAGTCTCAGGCCCAAACTACGAGCAGTACTTC
CASSLVSGPNYEQYF
>15|NA|TRBJ1-2|NA|TRBV2
TGTGCCAGCAGTGAAGAGGGGACGGCTCCTTATGGCTACACCTTC
CASSEEGTAPYGYTF
>12|NA|TRBJ2-1|few|TRBV13
TGTGCCAGCAGCCAATCGAGTGCTGAGCAGTTCTTC
CASSQSSAEQFF
>13|NA|TRBJ1-5|few|TRBV20-1
TGCAGTGCTGAGCCTCTTAGCCTTCAGCCCCAGCATTTT
CSAEPLSLQPQHF
>15|TRBD1|TRBJ2-3|many|TRBV9
TGTGCCAGCAGCGTAGGCGGACAGGCTTTCAATACGCAGTATTTT
CASSVGGQAFNTQYF
>16|TRBD1|TRBJ2-3|NA|TRBV6-5
TGTGCCAGCAGTTACTCGAGGGACAGCCTCATAGATACGCAGTATTTT
CASSYSRDSLIDTQYF
>12|NA|TRBJ2-1|many|TRBV7-9
TGCGCCAGCAGCCTTGGGACAAATGAGCAGTTCTTC
CASSLGTNEQFF
>16|NA|TRBJ2-2|NA|TRBV14
TGTGCCAGCAGCCAAGTGAGGGCCTCGCACACCGGGGAGCTGTTTTTT
CASSQVRASHTGELFF
>12|NA|TRBJ1-5|few|TRBV19
TGTGCCAGTAGCCCGATTAACCAGCCCCAGCATTTT
CASSPINQPQHF
>12|TRBD1|TRBJ1-5|few|TRBV7-9
TGTGCCAGCAGCTTAGGGGACAGCAGACAGCATTTT
CASSLGDSRQHF
>15|TRBD1|TRBJ2-1|few|TRBV5-1
TGCGCCAGCAGCCAGGGACAGGGGACCTACAATGAGCAGTTCTTC
CASSQGQGTYNEQFF
>18|TRBD2|TRBJ2-2|once|TRBV11-2
TGTGCCAGCGGCTTCCCGGGACTAGCGGGAGGGAACACCGGGGAGCTGTTTTTT
CASGFPGLAGGNTGELFF
>15|NA|TRBJ2-7|NA|TRBV25-1
TGTGCCAGCAGTGAATTGTCGGAGGAGTACTACGAGCAGTACTTC
CASSELSEEYYEQYF
>18|TRBD2|TRBJ2-1|NA|TRBV4-1
TGCGCCAGCAGATACAGGGTGCTAGCGGGTACCTCCTACAATGAGCAGTTCTTC
CASRYRVLAGTSYNEQFF
>16|TRBD2|TRBJ2-3|NA|TRBV10-1
TGCGCCAGCAGTGAGTCGCTAGCGGGGGTCACAGATACGCAGTATTTT
CASSESLAGVTDTQYF
>14|NA|TRBJ2-3|NA|TRBV30
TGTGCCTGGAGTGTGGTAGGGAGCACAGATACGCAGTATTTT
CAWSVVGSTDTQYF
>12|TRBD2|TRBJ2-7|NA|TRBV15
TGTGCCATGGGGACTAGCCGTGGGGAGCAGTACTTC
CAMGTSRGEQYF
>15|NA|TRBJ2-6|many|TRBV12-3/TRBV12-4
TGTGCCAGCACAGAGGGGGGCTCTGGGGCCAACGTCCTGACTTTC
CASTEGGSGANVLTF
>15|NA|TRBJ2-7|NA|TRBV20-1
TGCAGTGCTAGATCAATCACTCTTTGGTACTACGAGCAGTACTTC
CSARSITLWYYEQYF
>18|TRBD2|TRBJ2-1|few|TRBV4-1
TGCGCCAGCACAACGGGGATCCCCGGGACTAGCGGGAACAATGAGCAGTTCTTC
CASTTGIPGTSGNNEQFF
>15|NA|TRBJ2-7|NA|TRBV11-2
TGTGCCAGCAGCTTAGATCCGACAGTTTCCTACGAGCAGTACTTC
CASSLDPTVSYEQYF
>15|TRBD1|TRBJ2-7|NA|TRBV19
TGTGCCAGTAGTTCCGGGACAGGGGTTATGTACGAGCAGTACTTC
CASSSGTGVMYEQYF
>15|NA|TRBJ2-1|NA|TRBV19
TGTGCCAGTAGTCTTCCCGGGAGCTCCTACAATGAGCAGTTCTTC
CASSLPGSSYNEQFF
>14|NA|TRBJ2-7|few|TRBV7-6
TGTGCCAGCAGCTCCCCTGGGGGCGCTACGGAGCAGTACTTC
CASSSPGGATEQYF
>15|TRBD1|TRBJ1-2|few|TRBV10-3
TGTGCCATCAGTGAGTCTCCCCCGACAGGGAACGGCTACACCTTC
CAISESPPTGNGYTF
>16|NA|TRBJ2-4|NA|TRBV20-1
TGCAGTGCTAGAGATCAAGGCACACTAGCCAAAAACATTCAGTACTTC
CSARDQGTLAKNIQYF
>14|NA|TRBJ1-1|NA|TRBV15
TGTGCCACCAGCTCCACCCCCGCTGGGACTGAAGCTTTCTTT
CATSSTPAGTEAFF
>14|TRBD1|TRBJ1-5|NA|TRBV10-2
TGCGCCAGCAGTGGACAGGGACGCAATCAGCCCCAGCATTTT
CASSGQGRNQPQHF
>12|NA|TRBJ1-1|NA|TRBV19
TGTGCCAGTAGTATACCACCCGACGGAGCTTTCTTT
CASSIPPDGAFF
>20|TRBD2|TRBJ2-5|NA|TRBV11-1
TGTGCCAGCAGCTTACCTCAAAGGATTACTAGCGGGTCGTACCAAGAGACCCAGTACTTC
CASSLPQRITSGSYQETQYF
>16|TRBD1|TRBJ2-7|NA|TRBV12-3/TRBV12-4
TGTGCCAGCAGTCGCCTGACAGGGCCCTCGTCCTACGAGCAGTACTTC
CASSRLTGPSSYEQYF
>14|TRBD1|TRBJ1-2|NA|TRBV7-9
TGTGCCAGCAGCAGCGGCAGGGGGTTTTATGGCTACACCTTC
CASSSGRGFYGYTF
>15|NA|TRBJ2-2|NA|TRBV7-8
TGTGCCAGCAGCTTAAGGGCTTATTCGGGCGGGGAGCTGTTTTTT
CASSLRAYSGGELFF
>15|NA|TRBJ2-7|few|TRBV18
TGTGCCAGCTCACCACCCGGGGGTCCAACCTACGAGCAGTACTTC
CASSPPGGPTYEQYF
>14|NA|TRBJ1-1|few|TRBV9
TGTGCCAGCAGCGGGACACCTATAAACACTGAAGCTTTCTTT
CASSGTPINTEAFF
>16|NA|TRBJ2-1|few|TRBV5-1
TGCGCCAGCAGCTTGGATCCCCGGGACCTTTACAATGAGCAGTTCTTC
CASSLDPRDLYNEQFF
>18|NA|TRBJ2-3|NA|TRBV7-8
TGTGCCAGCAGCTATCCTCCAGGGTTGAAAATTAGCACAGATACGCAGTATTTT
CASSYPPGLKISTDTQYF
>15|TRBD2|TRBJ2-1|few|TRBV7-8
TGTGCCAGCAGCTCAACTAGCGGGAGTATCGGAGAGCAGTTCTTC
CASSSTSGSIGEQFF
>11|NA|TRBJ2-7|NA|TRBV10-3
TGTGCCATCAGTGTGGGGTACGAGCAGTACTTC
CAISVGYEQYF
>16|NA|TRBJ1-4|NA|TRBV27
TGTGCCAGCAGTGCCGATACAGGGACAACTAATGAAAAACTGTTTTTT
CASSADTGTTNEKLFF
>15|NA|TRBJ2-2|few|TRBV20-1
TGCAGTGCTAGAGGAGGGAGCCTGAACACCGGGGAGCTGTTTTTT
CSARGGSLNTGELFF
>14|NA|TRBJ2-6|many|TRBV6-4
TGTGCCAGCAGTGACGACTCTGGGGCCAACGTCCTGACTTTC
CASSDDSGANVLTF
>10|NA|TRBJ2-2|NA|TRBV29-1
TGCAGCGTTGGGGACGGAGTGTTGTTTTTT
CSVGDGVLFF
>13|NA|TRBJ2-7|few|TRBV7-2
TGTGCCAGCAGCCCCGAGACTTTCTACGAGCAGTACTTC
CASSPETFYEQYF
>16|TRBD2|TRBJ2-1|many|TRBV14
TGTGCCAGCAGCCCGGGGAGGGGCCTAGGGAGGAATGAGCAGTTCTTC
CASSPGRGLGRNEQFF
>15|NA|TRBJ2-7|NA|TRBV27
TGTGCCAGCAGTCTTTACGCGGGCAGTTACTACGAGCAGTACTTC
CASSLYAGSYYEQYF
>12|NA|TRBJ1-2|many|TRBV6-5
TGTGCCAGCAGTTACCGAGGGTATGGCTACACCTTC
CASSYRGYGYTF
>16|TRBD1|TRBJ2-7|NA|TRBV5-1
TGCGCCAGCACTCAGAGGGGGACAGGGCCCTCCTACGAGCAGTACTTC
CASTQRGTGPSYEQYF
>13|NA|TRBJ2-7|NA|TRBV5-6
TGTGCCAGCAGCTTGGCCGAGGACTACGAGCAGTACTTC
CASSLAEDYEQYF
>15|TRBD2|TRBJ2-5|few|TRBV10-2
TGCGCCAGCAGGTGGAGGACTAGCGGTCAAGAGACCCAGTACTTC
CASRWRTSGQETQYF